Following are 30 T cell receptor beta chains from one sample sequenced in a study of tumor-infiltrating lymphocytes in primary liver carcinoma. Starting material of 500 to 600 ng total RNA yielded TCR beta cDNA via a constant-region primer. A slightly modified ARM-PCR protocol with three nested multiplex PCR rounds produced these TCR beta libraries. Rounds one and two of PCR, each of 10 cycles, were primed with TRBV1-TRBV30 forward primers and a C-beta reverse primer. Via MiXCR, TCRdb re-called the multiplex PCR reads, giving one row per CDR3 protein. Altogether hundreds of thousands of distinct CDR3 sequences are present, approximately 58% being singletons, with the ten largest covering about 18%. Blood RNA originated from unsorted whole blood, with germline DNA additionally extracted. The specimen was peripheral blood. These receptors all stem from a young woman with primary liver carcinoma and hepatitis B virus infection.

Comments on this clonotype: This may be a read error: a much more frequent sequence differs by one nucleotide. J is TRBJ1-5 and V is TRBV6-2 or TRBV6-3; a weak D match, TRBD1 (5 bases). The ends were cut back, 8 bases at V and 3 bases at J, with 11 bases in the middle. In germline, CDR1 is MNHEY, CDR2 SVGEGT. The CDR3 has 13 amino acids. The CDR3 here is CASQGPNNQPQHF. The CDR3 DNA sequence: TGTGCCAGCCAGGGTCCCAACAATCAGCCCCAGCATTTT.

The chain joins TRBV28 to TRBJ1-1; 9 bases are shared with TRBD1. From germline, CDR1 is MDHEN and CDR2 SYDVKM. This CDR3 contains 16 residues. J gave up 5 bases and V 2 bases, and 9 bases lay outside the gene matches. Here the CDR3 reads CASSLPGTGRRTEAFF. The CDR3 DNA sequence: TGTGCCAGCAGTTTACCCGGGACAGGGCGGAGGACTGAAGCTTTCTTT.

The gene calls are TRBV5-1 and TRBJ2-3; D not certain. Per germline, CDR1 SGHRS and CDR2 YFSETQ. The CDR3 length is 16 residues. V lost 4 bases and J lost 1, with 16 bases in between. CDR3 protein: CASSLAPTVGTDTQYF. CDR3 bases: TGCGCCAGCAGCCTGGCCCCCACGGTGGGCACAGATACGCAGTATTTT. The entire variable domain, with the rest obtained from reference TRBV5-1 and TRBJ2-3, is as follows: KAGVTQTPRYLIKTRGQQVTLSCSPISGHRSVSWYQQTPGQGLQFLFEYFSETQRNKGNFPGRFSGRQFSNSRSEMNVSTLELGDSALYLCASSLAPTVGTDTQYFGPGTRLTVL.

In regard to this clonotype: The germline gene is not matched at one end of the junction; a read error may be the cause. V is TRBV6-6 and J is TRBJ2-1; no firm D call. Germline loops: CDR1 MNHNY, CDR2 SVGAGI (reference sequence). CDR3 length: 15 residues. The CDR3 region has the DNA TGTGTCAGCAGTTCCGGTATTAGGTCCTACAATGAGCAGTTCTTC. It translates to CVSSSGIRSYNEQFF.

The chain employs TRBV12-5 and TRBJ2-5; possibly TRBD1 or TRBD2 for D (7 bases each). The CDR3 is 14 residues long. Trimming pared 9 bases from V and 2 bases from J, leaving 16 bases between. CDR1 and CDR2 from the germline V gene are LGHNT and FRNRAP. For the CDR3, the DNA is TGTGCTAGAAGCGGGACAGCCCTTCAAGAGACCCAGTACTTC. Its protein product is CARSGTALQETQYF. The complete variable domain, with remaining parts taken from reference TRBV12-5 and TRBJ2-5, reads DARVTQTPRHKVTEMGQEVTMRCQPILGHNTVFWYRQTMMQGLELLAYFRNRAPLDDSGMPKDRFSAEMPDATLATLKIQPSEPRDSAVYFCARSGTALQETQYFGPGTRLLVL.

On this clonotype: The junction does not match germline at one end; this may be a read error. The CDR3 reads CGSSFQPLYDYTF. DNA of the CDR3: TGTGGCAGCAGCTTTCAACCCCTCTATGACTACACCTTC. The chain employs TRBV11-2 and TRBJ1-2; the D is unclear. The CDR3 is 13 residues long. Germline lookup yields CDR1 SGHAT and CDR2 FQNNGV. Looking up the rest from reference TRBV11-2 and TRBJ1-2 gives the full variable domain: EAGVAQSPRYKIIEKRQSVAFWCNPISGHATLYWYQQILGQGPKLLIQFQNNGVVDDSQLPKDRFSAERLKGVDSTLKIQPAKLEDSAVYLCGSSFQPLYDYTFGSGTRLTVV.

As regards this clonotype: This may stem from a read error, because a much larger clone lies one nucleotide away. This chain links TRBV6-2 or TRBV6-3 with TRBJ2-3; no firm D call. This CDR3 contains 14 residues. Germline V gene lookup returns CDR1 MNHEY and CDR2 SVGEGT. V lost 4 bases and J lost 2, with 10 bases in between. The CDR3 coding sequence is TGTGCCAGCAGTTGCTTTGCCACCACAGATACGCAGTATTTT. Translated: CASSCFATTDTQYF.

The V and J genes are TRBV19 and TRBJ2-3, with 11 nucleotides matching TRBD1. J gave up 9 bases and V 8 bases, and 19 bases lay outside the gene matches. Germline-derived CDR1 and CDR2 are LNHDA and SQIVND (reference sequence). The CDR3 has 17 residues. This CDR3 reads CASAQRRGQGESWTQYF. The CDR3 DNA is TGTGCCAGTGCCCAACGTCGGGGACAGGGGGAATCTTGGACGCAGTATTTT.

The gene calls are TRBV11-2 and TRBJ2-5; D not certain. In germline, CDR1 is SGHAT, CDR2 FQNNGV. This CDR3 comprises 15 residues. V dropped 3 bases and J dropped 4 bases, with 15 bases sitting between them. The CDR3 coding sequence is TGTGCCAGCAGCTTGGAGCCCGAAGGCGTAGAGACCCAGTACTTC. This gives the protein CASSLEPEGVETQYF. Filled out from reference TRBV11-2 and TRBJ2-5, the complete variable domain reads EAGVAQSPRYKIIEKRQSVAFWCNPISGHATLYWYQQILGQGPKLLIQFQNNGVVDDSQLPKDRFSAERLKGVDSTLKIQPAKLEDSAVYLCASSLEPEGVETQYFGPGTRLLVL.

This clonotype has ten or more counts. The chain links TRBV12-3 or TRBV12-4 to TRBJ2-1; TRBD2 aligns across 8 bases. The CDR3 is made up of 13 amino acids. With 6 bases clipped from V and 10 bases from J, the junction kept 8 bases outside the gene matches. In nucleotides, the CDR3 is TGTGCCAGCAGCGGGCTAGCGGGTGACGAGCAGTTCTTC. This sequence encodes CASSGLAGDEQFF.

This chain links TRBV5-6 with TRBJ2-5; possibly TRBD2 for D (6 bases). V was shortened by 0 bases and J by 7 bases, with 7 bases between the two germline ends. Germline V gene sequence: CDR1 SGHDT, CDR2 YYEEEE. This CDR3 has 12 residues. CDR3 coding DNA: TGTGCCAGCAGCTTGGCCGGGGGGACCCAGTACTTC. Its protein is CASSLAGGTQYF.

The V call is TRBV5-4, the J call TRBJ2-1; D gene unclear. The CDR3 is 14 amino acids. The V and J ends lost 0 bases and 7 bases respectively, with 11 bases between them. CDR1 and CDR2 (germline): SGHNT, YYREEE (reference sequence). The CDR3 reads CASSLGQKENEQFF. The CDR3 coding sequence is TGTGCCAGCAGCTTGGGCCAAAAGGAAAATGAGCAGTTCTTC.

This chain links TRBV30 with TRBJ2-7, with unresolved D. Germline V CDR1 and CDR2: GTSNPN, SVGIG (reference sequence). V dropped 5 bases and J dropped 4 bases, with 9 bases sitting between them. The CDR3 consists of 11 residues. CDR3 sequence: CAWEAVYEQYF. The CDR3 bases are TGTGCCTGGGAAGCTGTTTACGAGCAGTACTTC.

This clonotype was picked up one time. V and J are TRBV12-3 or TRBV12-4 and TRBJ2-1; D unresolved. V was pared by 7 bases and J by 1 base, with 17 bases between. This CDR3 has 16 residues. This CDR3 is CASIHNGERSYNEQFF. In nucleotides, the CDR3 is TGTGCCAGCATTCATAACGGAGAGCGATCCTACAATGAGCAGTTCTTC.

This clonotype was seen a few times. CDR3 DNA sequence: TGTGCCAGCAGTCAGGGACAATCCGGGACTAGCGGGAGATTAACCCAGTACTTC. Translation: CASSQGQSGTSGRLTQYF. The chain joins TRBV12-3 or TRBV12-4 to TRBJ2-5; 14 nucleotides agree with TRBD2. The V and J ends lost 5 bases and 8 bases, in that order; junction bases with no gene match: 16. The length of the CDR3 is 18 residues.

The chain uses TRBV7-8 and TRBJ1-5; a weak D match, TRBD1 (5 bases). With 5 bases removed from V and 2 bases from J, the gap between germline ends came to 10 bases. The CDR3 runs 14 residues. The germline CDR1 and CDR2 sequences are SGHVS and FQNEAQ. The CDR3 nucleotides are TGTGCCAGCAGCCCATTGACAGGCAATCAGCCCCAGCATTTT. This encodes CASSPLTGNQPQHF.

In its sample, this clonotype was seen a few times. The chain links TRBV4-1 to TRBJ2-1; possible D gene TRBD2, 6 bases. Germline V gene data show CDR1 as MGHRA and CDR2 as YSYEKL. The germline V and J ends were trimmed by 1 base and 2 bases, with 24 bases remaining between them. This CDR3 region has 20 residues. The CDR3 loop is CASSQVRKFGELAAYNEQFF. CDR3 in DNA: TGCGCCAGCAGCCAAGTAAGAAAATTTGGGGAACTAGCAGCCTACAATGAGCAGTTCTTC.

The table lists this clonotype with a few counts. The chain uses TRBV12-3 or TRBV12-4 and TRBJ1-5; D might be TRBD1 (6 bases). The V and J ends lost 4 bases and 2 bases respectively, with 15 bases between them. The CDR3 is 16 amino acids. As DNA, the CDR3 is TGTGCCAGCAGTTCCGGTACAGGGACACGCAATCAGCCCCAGCATTTT. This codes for CASSSGTGTRNQPQHF.

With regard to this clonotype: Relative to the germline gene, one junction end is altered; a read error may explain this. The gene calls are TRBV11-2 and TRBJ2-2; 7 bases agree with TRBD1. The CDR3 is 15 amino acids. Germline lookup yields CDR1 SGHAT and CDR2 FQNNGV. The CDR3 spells CASSLEGQLTGELFF. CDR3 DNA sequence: TGTGCCAGCAGCCTAGAGGGACAGTTGACCGGGGAGCTGTTTTTT.

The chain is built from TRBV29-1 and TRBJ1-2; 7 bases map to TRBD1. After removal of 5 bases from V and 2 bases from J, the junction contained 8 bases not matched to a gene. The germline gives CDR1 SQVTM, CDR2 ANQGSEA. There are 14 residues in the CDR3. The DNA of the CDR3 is TGCAGCGTTCAGAGGACAGGAATAAACTATGGCTACACCTTC. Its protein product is CSVQRTGINYGYTF.

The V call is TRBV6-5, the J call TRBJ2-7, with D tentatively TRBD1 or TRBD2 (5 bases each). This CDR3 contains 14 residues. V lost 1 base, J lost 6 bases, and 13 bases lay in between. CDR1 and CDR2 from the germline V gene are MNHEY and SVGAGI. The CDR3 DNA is TGTGCCAGCAGTTACTTGGAGTCAGGGACCGAGCAGTACTTC. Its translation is CASSYLESGTEQYF.

CDR3 in amino acids: CASSLCATNEKLFF. CDR3 nucleotide sequence: TGTGCCAGCAGCTTATGCGCAACTAATGAAAAACTGTTTTTT. The chain carries TRBV7-8 and TRBJ1-4; D call uncertain. The CDR3 runs to 14 residues. The V gene's germline CDR1 is SGHVS and CDR2 FQNEAQ. Trimming removed 2 bases at V and 0 bases at J, with 4 bases between.

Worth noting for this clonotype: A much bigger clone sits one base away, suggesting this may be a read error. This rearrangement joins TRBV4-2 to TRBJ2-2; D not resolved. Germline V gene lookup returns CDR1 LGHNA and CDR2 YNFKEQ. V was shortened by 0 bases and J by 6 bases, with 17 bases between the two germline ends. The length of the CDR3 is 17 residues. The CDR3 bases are TGTGCCAGCAGCCAAGATCTAAGGCGCGAGAGTGCCGGGGAGCTGTTTTTT. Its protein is CASSQDLRRESAGELFF.

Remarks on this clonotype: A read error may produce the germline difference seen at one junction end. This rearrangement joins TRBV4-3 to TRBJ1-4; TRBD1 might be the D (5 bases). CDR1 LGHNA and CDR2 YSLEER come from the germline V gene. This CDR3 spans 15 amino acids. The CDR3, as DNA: TGCGTCAGCAGCCAATCAGGGCACGGTCGCGAAAAACTGTTTTTT. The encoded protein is CVSSQSGHGREKLFF.

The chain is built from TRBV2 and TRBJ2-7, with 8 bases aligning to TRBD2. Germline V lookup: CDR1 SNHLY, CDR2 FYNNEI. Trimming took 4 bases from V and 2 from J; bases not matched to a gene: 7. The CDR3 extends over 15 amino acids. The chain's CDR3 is CASSVGNSGTYEQYF. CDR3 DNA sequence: TGTGCCAGCAGTGTAGGTAATAGCGGGACCTACGAGCAGTACTTC.

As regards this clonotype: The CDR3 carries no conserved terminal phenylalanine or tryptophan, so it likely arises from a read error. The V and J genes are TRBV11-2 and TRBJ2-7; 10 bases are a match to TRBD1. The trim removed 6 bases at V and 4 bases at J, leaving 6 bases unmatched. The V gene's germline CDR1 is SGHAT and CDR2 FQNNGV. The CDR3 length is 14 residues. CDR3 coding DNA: TGTGCCAGCAGTTACGACAGGGGGCCTTACGAGCAGTACTTA. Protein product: CASSYDRGPYEQYL.

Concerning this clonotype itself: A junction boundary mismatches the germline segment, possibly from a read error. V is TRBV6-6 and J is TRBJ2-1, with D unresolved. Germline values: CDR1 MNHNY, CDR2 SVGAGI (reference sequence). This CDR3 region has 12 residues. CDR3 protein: CTSSPQINEQFF. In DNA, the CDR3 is TGTACCAGCAGCCCCCAAATAAATGAGCAGTTCTTC.

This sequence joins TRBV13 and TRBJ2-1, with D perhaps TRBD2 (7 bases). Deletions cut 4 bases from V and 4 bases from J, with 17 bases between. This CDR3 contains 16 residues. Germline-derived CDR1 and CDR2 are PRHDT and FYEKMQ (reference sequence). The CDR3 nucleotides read TGTGCCAGCAGCTCCCGGGGGCGGGAGTTTTACAATGAGCAGTTCTTC. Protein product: CASSSRGREFYNEQFF.

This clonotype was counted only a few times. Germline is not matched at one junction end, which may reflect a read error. The CDR3 reads CASNYIGMNTEAFF. CDR3 nucleotides: TGTGCCAGCAATTACATCGGGATGAACACTGAAGCTTTCTTT. The V call is TRBV6-2 or TRBV6-3, the J call TRBJ1-1; D is ambiguous. Germline lookup yields CDR1 MNHEY and CDR2 SVGEGT. The CDR3 has 14 residues.

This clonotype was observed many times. The CDR3 DNA follows: TGTGCCAGCAGCTTAAACAGAGTCAGTTACGAGCAGTACTTC. Translation: CASSLNRVSYEQYF. The gene calls are TRBV11-1 and TRBJ2-7; D remains ambiguous. The CDR3 has 14 residues. Germline V gene sequence: CDR1 SGHAT, CDR2 FQDESV (reference sequence). Trimming stripped 2 bases from V and 4 bases from J, with 12 bases between.